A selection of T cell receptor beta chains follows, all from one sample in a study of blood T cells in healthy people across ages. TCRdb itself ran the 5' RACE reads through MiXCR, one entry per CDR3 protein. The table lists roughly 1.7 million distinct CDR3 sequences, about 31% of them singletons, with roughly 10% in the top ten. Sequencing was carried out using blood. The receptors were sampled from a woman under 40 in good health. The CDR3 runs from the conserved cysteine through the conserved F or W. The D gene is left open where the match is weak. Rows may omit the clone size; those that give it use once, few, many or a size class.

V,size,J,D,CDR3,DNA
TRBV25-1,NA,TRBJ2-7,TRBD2,CASSDTSGSKRPEQYF,TGTGCCAGCAGTGATACTAGCGGGAGCAAGAGGCCCGAGCAGTACTTC
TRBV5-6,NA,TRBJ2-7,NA,CASSRTSGTKTYEQYF,TGTGCCAGCTCTAGAACTTCCGGGACGAAGACCTACGAGCAGTACTTC
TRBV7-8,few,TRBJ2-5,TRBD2,CASSYGLAGVKETQYF,TGTGCCAGCAGCTACGGACTAGCGGGAGTAAAAGAGACCCAGTACTTC
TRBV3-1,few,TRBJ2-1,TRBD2,CASSAAGNEQFF,TGTGCCAGCAGCGCAGCGGGGAATGAGCAGTTCTTC
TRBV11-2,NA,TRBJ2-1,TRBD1,CASSLDGTASLWDEQFF,TGTGCCAGCAGCTTAGATGGGACAGCCTCACTATGGGATGAGCAGTTCTTC
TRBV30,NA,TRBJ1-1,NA,CAWTLGDRDGNTEAFF,TGTGCCTGGACCCTGGGGGACCGGGATGGGAACACTGAAGCTTTCTTT
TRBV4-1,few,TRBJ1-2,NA,CASSQDMTAVYGYTF,TGCGCCAGCAGCCAAGATATGACAGCCGTCTATGGCTACACCTTC
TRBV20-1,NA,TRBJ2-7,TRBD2,CSGREGLYEQYF,TGCAGCGGGCGGGAGGGCCTCTACGAGCAGTACTTC
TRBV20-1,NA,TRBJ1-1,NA,CSARAPGRSTEAFF,TGCAGTGCTAGAGCCCCCGGCAGAAGCACTGAAGCTTTCTTT
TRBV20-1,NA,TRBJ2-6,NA,CSARLPGANVLTF,TGCAGTGCCCGGCTTCCTGGGGCCAACGTCCTGACTTTC
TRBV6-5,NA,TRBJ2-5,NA,CASSVSQLDKETQYF,TGTGCCAGCAGTGTTTCACAGCTTGATAAAGAGACCCAGTACTTC
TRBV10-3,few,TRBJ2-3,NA,CAISEVIRTDTQYF,TGTGCCATCAGTGAGGTTATTCGCACAGATACGCAGTATTTT
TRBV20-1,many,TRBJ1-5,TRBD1,CSASRTGGNQPQHF,TGCAGTGCTAGTCGGACAGGGGGCAATCAGCCCCAGCATTTT
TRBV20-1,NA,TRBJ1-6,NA,CSATFTGSPLHF,TGCAGTGCTACCTTCACAGGGTCACCCCTCCACTTT
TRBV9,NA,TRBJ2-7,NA,CASSVDPGAEREQYF,TGTGCCAGCAGCGTAGACCCGGGGGCGGAACGCGAGCAGTACTTC
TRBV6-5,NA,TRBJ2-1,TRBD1,CASSYPRAGQGVAYNEQFF,TGTGCCAGCAGTTACCCGCGGGCGGGACAGGGGGTTGCCTACAATGAGCAGTTCTTC
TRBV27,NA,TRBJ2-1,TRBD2,CASGSLAGGVLEQFF,TGTGCCAGCGGTTCACTAGCGGGAGGTGTCCTTGAGCAGTTCTTC
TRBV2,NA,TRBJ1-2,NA,CAHRSGFEDGYTF,TGTGCCCATCGTTCGGGATTTGAGGATGGCTACACCTTC
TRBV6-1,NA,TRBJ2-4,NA,CASSYIQYF,TGTGCCAGCTCGTACATTCAGTACTTC
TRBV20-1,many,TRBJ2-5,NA,CSVRSGDGGDHETQYF,TGCAGTGTCCGATCAGGGGATGGGGGCGACCATGAGACCCAGTACTTC
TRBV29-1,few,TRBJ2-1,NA,CSVQAYNEQFF,TGCAGCGTTCAAGCCTACAATGAGCAGTTCTTC
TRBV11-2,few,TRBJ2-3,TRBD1,CASSPTGIGTDTQYF,TGTGCCAGCAGCCCGACAGGGATCGGCACAGATACGCAGTATTTT
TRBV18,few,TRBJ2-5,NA,CASTNPRTSLVETQYF,TGTGCCAGCACCAACCCCCGGACCTCCCTGGTCGAGACCCAGTACTTC
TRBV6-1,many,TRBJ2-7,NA,CASSPSVEGGEQYF,TGTGCCAGCTCCCCGTCCGTCGAGGGCGGCGAGCAGTACTTC
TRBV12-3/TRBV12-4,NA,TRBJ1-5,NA,CASSPGNRRSDQPQHF,TGTGCCAGCAGTCCGGGGAACAGGAGATCTGATCAGCCCCAGCATTTT
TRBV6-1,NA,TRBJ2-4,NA,CASSLAGTDKNIQYF,TGTGCCAGCAGCCTAGCCGGGACCGACAAAAACATTCAGTACTTC
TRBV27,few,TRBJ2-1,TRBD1,CASRGTGSKEQFF,TGTGCCAGCAGGGGGACAGGTTCGAAGGAGCAGTTCTTC
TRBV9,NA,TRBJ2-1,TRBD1,CASSVGGGDRAVEQFF,TGTGCCAGCAGCGTAGGGGGGGGGGACAGGGCTGTTGAGCAGTTCTTC
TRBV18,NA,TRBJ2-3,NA,CASSPQGPPGDTQYF,TGTGCCAGCTCACCACAGGGTCCCCCGGGAGATACGCAGTATTTT
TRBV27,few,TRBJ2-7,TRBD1,CASSLEVGQGHQYF,TGTGCCAGCAGTTTAGAGGTGGGACAGGGGCATCAGTACTTC
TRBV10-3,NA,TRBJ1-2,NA,CAISESGGSGYTF,TGTGCCATCAGTGAGTCTGGGGGGAGCGGTTACACCTTC
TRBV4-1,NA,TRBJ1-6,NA,CVSSQGGISPLHF,TGCGTCAGCAGCCAGGGCGGAATTTCACCCCTCCACTTT
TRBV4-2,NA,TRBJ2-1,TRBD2,CASSQPISGSSYNEQFF,TGTGCCAGCAGCCAGCCCATTAGCGGGAGCTCCTACAATGAGCAGTTCTTC
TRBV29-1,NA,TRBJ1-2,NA,CSVESDNYGYTF,TGCAGCGTTGAGAGCGATAACTATGGCTACACCTTC
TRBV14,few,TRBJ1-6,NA,CASSQESRAPNSPLHF,TGTGCCAGCAGCCAAGAGAGTAGGGCCCCAAATTCACCCCTCCACTTT
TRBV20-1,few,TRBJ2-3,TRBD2,CSARDFRGGTDTQYF,TGCAGTGCTAGAGATTTCCGGGGGGGCACAGATACGCAGTATTTT
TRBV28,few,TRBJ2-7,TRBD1,CASSFDPRDRAYEQYF,TGTGCCAGCAGTTTCGACCCCCGGGACAGAGCCTACGAGCAGTACTTC
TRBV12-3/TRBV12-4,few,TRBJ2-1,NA,CASSVTLYSGRDEQFF,TGTGCCAGCAGCGTTACCCTCTATTCCGGTAGGGATGAGCAGTTCTTC
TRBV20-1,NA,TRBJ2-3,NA,CSATVSTDTQYF,TGCAGTGCAACAGTTAGCACAGATACGCAGTATTTT
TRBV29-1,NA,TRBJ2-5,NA,CSSGPHYYTQYF,TGCAGCTCGGGCCCCCATTATTATACCCAGTACTTC
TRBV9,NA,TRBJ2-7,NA,CASSRGKGQRYEQYF,TGTGCCAGCAGCCGAGGAAAGGGGCAACGCTACGAGCAGTACTTC
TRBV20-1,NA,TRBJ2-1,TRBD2,CSAAGTRRVDEQFF,TGCAGTGCTGCCGGGACTAGGCGCGTCGATGAGCAGTTCTTC
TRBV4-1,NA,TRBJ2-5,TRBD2,CASSQDLGLALETQYF,TGCGCCAGCAGCCAAGATTTAGGACTAGCGCTTGAGACCCAGTACTTC
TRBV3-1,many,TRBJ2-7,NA,CASAQGSVTYEQYF,TGTGCCAGCGCCCAAGGGTCAGTTACTTACGAGCAGTACTTC
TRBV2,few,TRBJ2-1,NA,CASSVGRQEGNEQFF,TGTGCCAGCAGTGTGGGTAGACAAGAGGGCAATGAGCAGTTCTTC
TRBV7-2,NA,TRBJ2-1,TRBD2,CASRRLADEQFF,TGTGCCAGCAGACGACTAGCCGATGAGCAGTTCTTC
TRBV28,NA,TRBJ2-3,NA,CASSLVREQGGTDTQYF,TGTGCCAGCAGTTTGGTCCGGGAACAGGGTGGGACAGATACGCAGTATTTT
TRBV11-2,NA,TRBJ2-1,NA,CASSTSLSEQFF,TGTGCCAGCAGTACCTCATTGAGTGAGCAGTTCTTC
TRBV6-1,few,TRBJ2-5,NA,CASTPGISGQETQYF,TGTGCCAGCACTCCAGGCATTAGCGGTCAAGAGACCCAGTACTTC
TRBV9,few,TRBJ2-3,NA,CASSVAGAGTDTQYF,TGTGCCAGCAGCGTAGCAGGGGCCGGCACAGATACGCAGTATTTT
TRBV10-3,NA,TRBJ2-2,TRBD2,CAISESGLAGITGELFF,TGTGCCATCAGTGAGTCGGGACTAGCGGGAATCACCGGGGAGCTGTTTTTT
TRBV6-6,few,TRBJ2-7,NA,CASRTGSIHEQYF,TGTGCCAGCAGAACAGGGAGTATTCACGAGCAGTACTTC
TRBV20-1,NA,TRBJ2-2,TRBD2,CSARGPGGQNTGELFF,TGCAGTGCTAGAGGCCCGGGGGGGCAGAACACCGGGGAGCTGTTTTTT
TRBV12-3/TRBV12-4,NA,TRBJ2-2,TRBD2,CASSHTRGDTGELFF,TGTGCCAGCAGTCACACTCGGGGGGACACCGGGGAGCTGTTTTTT
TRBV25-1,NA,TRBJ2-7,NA,CASRGGESYEQYF,TGTGCCAGCAGAGGGGGGGAATCCTACGAGCAGTACTTC
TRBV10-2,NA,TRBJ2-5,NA,CASSEDSGTQYF,TGCGCCAGCAGTGAGGACAGCGGGACCCAGTACTTC
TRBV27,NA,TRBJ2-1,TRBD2,CASSPGTSGREEQFF,TGTGCCAGCAGTCCTGGGACTAGCGGGAGAGAAGAGCAGTTCTTC
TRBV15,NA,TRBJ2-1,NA,CATSRDPKGVMNERFF,TGTGCCACCAGCAGAGATCCGAAGGGGGTGATGAATGAGCGGTTCTTC
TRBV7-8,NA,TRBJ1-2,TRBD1,CASSLEGQGYGYTF,TGTGCCAGCAGCTTAGAGGGACAGGGGTATGGCTACACCTTC
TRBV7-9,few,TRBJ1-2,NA,CASSWDTKAYGYTF,TGTGCCAGCAGCTGGGACACCAAGGCTTATGGCTACACCTTC